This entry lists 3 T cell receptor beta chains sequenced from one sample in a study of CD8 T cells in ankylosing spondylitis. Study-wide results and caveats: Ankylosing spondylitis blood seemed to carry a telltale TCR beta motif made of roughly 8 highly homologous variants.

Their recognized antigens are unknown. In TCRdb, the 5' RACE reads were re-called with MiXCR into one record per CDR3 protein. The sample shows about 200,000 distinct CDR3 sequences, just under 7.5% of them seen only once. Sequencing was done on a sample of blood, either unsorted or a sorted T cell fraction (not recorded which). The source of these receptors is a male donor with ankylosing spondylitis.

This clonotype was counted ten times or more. Here the CDR3 DNA reads TGTGCCAGCAGCTTTGGACAGGGCCCCCCTGGCACAGATACGCAGTATTTT. The encoded protein is CASSFGQGPPGTDTQYF. This chain links TRBV7-9 with TRBJ2-3; 8 bases fit TRBD1. CDR3 size: 17 residues. CDR1 and CDR2 from the germline V gene are SEHNR and FQNEAQ (reference sequence). V lost 3 bases, J lost 1 base, and 9 bases stayed unmatched. The full variable domain, completed using reference TRBV7-9 and TRBJ2-3, is DTGVSQNPRHKITKRGQNVTFRCDPISEHNRLYWYRQTLGQGPEFLTYFQNEAQLEKSRLLSDRFSAERPKGSFSTLEIQRTEQGDSAMYLCASSFGQGPPGTDTQYFGPGTRLTVL.

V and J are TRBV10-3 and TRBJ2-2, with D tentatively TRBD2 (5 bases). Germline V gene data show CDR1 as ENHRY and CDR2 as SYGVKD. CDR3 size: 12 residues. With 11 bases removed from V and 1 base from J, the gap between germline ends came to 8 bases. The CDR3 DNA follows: TGTGCCGTCGGGGTGAACACCGGGGAGCTGTTTTTT. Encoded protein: CAVGVNTGELFF.

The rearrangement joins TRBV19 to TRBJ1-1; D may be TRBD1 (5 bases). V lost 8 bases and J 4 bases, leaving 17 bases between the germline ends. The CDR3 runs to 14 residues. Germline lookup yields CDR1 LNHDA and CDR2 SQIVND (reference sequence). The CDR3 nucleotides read TGTGCCAGTCAAACGAGGGGCAGAGGCACTGAAGCTTTCTTT. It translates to CASQTRGRGTEAFF.